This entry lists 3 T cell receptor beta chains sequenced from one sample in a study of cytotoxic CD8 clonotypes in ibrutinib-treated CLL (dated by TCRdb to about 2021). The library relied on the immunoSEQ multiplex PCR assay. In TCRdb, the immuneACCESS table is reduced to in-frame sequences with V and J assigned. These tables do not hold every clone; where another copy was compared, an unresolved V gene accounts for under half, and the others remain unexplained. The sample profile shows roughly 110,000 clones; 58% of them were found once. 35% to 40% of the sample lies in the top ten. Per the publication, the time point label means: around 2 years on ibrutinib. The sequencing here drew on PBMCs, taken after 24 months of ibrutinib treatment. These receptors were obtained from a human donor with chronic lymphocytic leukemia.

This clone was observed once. The CDR3 DNA follows: TGTGCCAGCAGGGCAACTAGCGGGGACTCCTACGAGCAGTACTTC. This codes for CASRATSGDSYEQYF. The gene calls are TRBV6-1 and TRBJ2-7; 10 bases line up with TRBD2. This CDR3 has 15 residues. The germline V gene encodes CDR1 MNHNS and CDR2 SASEGT. With V trimmed by 6 bases and J by 0 bases, 5 bases remained unmatched.

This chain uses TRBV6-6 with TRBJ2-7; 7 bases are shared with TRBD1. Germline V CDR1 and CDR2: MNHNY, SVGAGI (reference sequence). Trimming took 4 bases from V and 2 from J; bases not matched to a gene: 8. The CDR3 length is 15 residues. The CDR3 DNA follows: TGTGCCAGCAGTTCCGAGGGACAGAGGCCCTACGAGCAGTACTTC. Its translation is CASSSEGQRPYEQYF.

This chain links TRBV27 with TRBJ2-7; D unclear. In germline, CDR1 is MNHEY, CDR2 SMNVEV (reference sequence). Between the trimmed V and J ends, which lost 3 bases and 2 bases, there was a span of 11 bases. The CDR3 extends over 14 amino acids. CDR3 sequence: CASSLSVPTYEQYF. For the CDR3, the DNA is TGTGCCAGCAGTTTGTCGGTACCGACCTACGAGCAGTACTTC.